Following are 17 T cell receptor beta chains from one sample sequenced in a study of blood T cell repertoires in COVID-19. Sequenced by immunoSEQ multiplex PCR; TCRdb stores in-frame clones only, minus some. The sample records hundreds of thousands of clones, roughly nine tenths being singletons. Sequencing was carried out using PBMCs or T cells enriched from blood (not recorded which). The receptors were gathered from a woman under 30 who had recovered from COVID-19.

This sequence joins TRBV2 and TRBJ1-2; TRBD1 matches at 7 bases. The CDR3 covers 14 residues. CDR1 and CDR2 from the germline V gene are SNHLY and FYNNEI. J lost 5 bases, V lost 7 bases, and 10 bases had no gene match. CDR3: CASTPTGQDYGYTF. In DNA, the CDR3 is TGTGCCAGCACACCAACAGGACAGGATTATGGCTACACCTTC.

This chain connects TRBV9 to TRBJ1-2; TRBD1 matches 9 bases. The CDR3 totals 14 residues. V gave up 2 bases and J gave up 7 bases; unmatched junction bases: 6. The germline CDR1 and CDR2 sequences are SGDLS and YYNGEE. Here the CDR3 reads CASSVTGQGRGYTF. The CDR3 bases are TGTGCCAGCAGCGTTACGGGACAGGGACGTGGCTACACCTTC. The whole variable domain, filled in from reference TRBV9 and TRBJ1-2, reads DSGVTQTPKHLITATGQRVTLRCSPRSGDLSVYWYQQSLDQGLQFLIQYYNGEERAKGNILERFSAQQFPDLHSELNLSSLELGDSALYFCASSVTGQGRGYTFGSGTRLTVV.

The gene calls are TRBV12-3 or TRBV12-4 and TRBJ1-2; D uncertain. The germline V and J ends were trimmed by 2 bases and 0 bases, with 4 bases remaining between them. The CDR3 spans 13 residues. The CDR3 region has the DNA TGTGCCAGCAGTTTATCTCCTAACTATGGCTACACCTTC. Translated: CASSLSPNYGYTF.

This clone was observed a few times. The chain joins TRBV12-3 or TRBV12-4 to TRBJ1-2; D possibly corresponds to TRBD1 (5 bases). The CDR3 covers 13 residues. With 2 bases removed from V and 4 bases from J, the gap between germline ends came to 8 bases. CDR3 bases: TGTGCCAGCAGTTTAAGCGGGGGCTATGGCTACACCTTC. Translated: CASSLSGGYGYTF.

V gene TRBV24-1 combines with J gene TRBJ1-4, with D possibly matching TRBD1 (5 bases). Deletions cut 9 bases from V and 8 bases from J, with 9 bases between. There are 11 residues in the CDR3. The germline CDR1 and CDR2 sequences are KGHDR and SFDVKD. CDR3 nucleotide sequence: TGTGCCACCGGGCGGGGGGAAAAACTGTTTTTT. It is translated as CATGRGEKLFF.

The chain links TRBV7-9 to TRBJ2-5, with 8 bases that match TRBD2. Germline values: CDR1 SEHNR, CDR2 FQNEAQ (reference sequence). CDR3 length equals 16 residues. Unmatched junction bases numbered 6, after V lost 2 bases and J lost 1 base. The CDR3 loop reads CASSLSGGGTQETQYF. The CDR3 DNA reads as TGTGCCAGCAGCTTATCGGGCGGGGGGACCCAAGAGACCCAGTACTTC.

The rearrangement links TRBV10-1 to TRBJ2-7; 9 positions match TRBD2. The CDR3 is 18 residues long. Germline assignment: CDR1 WNHNN and CDR2 SYGVQD (reference sequence). J was trimmed by 2 bases and V by 0 bases; bases with no gene match: 11. The CDR3 DNA reads TGCGCCAGCAGTGAGTCGACTGTCGGGCTAGCGGGGCCCTACGAGCAGTACTTC. Protein product: CASSESTVGLAGPYEQYF.

This rearrangement joins TRBV21-1 to TRBJ1-5; TRBD1 is the table's D call, not checked against the DNA. TRBV21-1 is described as a pseudogene. This CDR3 is built from 15 residues. CDR3: CASSASGTINQPQHF. The DNA of the CDR3 is TGTGCCAGCAGCGCCTCCGGGACAATCAATCAGCCCCAGCATTTT.

J is TRBJ1-2 and V is TRBV5-6; the D gene is possibly TRBD1 (6 bases). The CDR3 is 15 amino acids. Germline values: CDR1 SGHDT, CDR2 YYEEEE. The ends were cut back, 0 bases at V and 0 bases at J, with 9 bases in the middle. DNA for the CDR3: TGTGCCAGCAGCTTGGTACAGGGCGCTAACTATGGCTACACCTTC. Translating gives CASSLVQGANYGYTF.

J is TRBJ1-6 and V is TRBV6-5; 7 bases fit TRBD1. Germline V gene data show CDR1 as MNHEY and CDR2 as SVGAGI. This CDR3 is 15 amino acids long. V gave up 5 bases and J gave up 7 bases; unmatched junction bases: 8. CDR3 nucleotide sequence: TGTGCCAGCAGTCCGACAGGGCGTTGGAATTCACCCCTCCACTTT. It encodes CASSPTGRWNSPLHF.

CDR3 sequence: CASSLVFSQETQYF. In DNA form, the CDR3 reads TGTGCCAGCAGCTTAGTTTTTAGTCAAGAGACCCAGTACTTC. The chain uses TRBV7-2 and TRBJ2-5; D unresolved. There are 14 residues in the CDR3. Germline V lookup: CDR1 SGHTA, CDR2 FQGNSA. V was trimmed by 1 base and J by 2 bases, leaving 8 bases between them.

V and J are TRBV19 and TRBJ1-4; TRBD1 agrees at 8 bases. CDR1 and CDR2 (germline): LNHDA, SQIVND (reference sequence). This CDR3 has 18 residues. V lost 1 base and J lost 0; bases outside the gene matches: 7. The CDR3 protein is CASSIAAGGPATNEKLFF. CDR3 DNA: TGTGCCAGTAGTATAGCCGCAGGGGGCCCGGCAACTAATGAAAAACTGTTTTTT. The full variable domain, rest sourced from reference TRBV19 and TRBJ1-4, is DGGITQSPKYLFRKEGQNVTLSCEQNLNHDAMYWYRQDPGQGLRLIYYSQIVNDFQKGDIAEGYSVSREKKESFPLTVTSAQKNPTAFYLCASSIAAGGPATNEKLFFGSGTQLSVL.

The chain uses TRBV30 and TRBJ1-5; TRBD1 agrees at 8 bases. Germline lookup yields CDR1 GTSNPN and CDR2 SVGIG (reference sequence). V trimming: 3 bases; J trimming: 6 bases; junction bases outside the gene matches: 7. This CDR3 is 14 amino acids long. CDR3 nucleotides: TGTGCCTGGAGCTCCGGACAGGGCGGTCAGCCCCAGCATTTT. Protein sequence: CAWSSGQGGQPQHF.

The rearrangement uses TRBV3-1 (or the pseudogene TRBV3-2) and TRBJ1-2, with TRBD1 matching over 8 bases. CDR3 length equals 16 residues. Per germline, CDR1 LGHDT and CDR2 YNNKEL (reference sequence). J was trimmed by 2 bases and V by 1 base; bases with no gene match: 6. The CDR3: CASSQGWDRLNYGYTF. The CDR3 DNA follows: TGTGCCAGCAGCCAAGGATGGGACAGGCTAAACTATGGCTACACCTTC.

The rearrangement joins TRBV11-2 to TRBJ1-6, with a possible D match to TRBD1 (6 bases). The germline gives CDR1 SGHAT, CDR2 FQNNGV. V was clipped by 5 bases and J by 3 bases, with 11 bases between them. The CDR3 runs 15 residues. The CDR3, as DNA: TGTGCCAGCAGCCCCGGACAGTACTATAATTCACCCCTCCACTTT. Protein: CASSPGQYYNSPLHF.

V usage is TRBV15 and J usage is TRBJ1-2; 8 nucleotides match TRBD1. The CDR3 has 14 amino acids. Germline CDR1 is LNHNV and CDR2 is YYDKDF (reference sequence). The ends lost 3 bases at V and 6 bases at J; junction bases unmatched: 6. The CDR3 DNA reads TGTGCCACCAGCAGGGCCCAGGGGGCTAATGGCTACACCTTC. Translated: CATSRAQGANGYTF.

This rearrangement joins TRBV5-1 to TRBJ1-4, with no clear D. This CDR3 has 15 amino acids. V shed 6 bases and J shed 4 bases, with 16 bases lying between them. CDR1 SGHRS and CDR2 YFSETQ come from the germline V gene. CDR3 sequence: CASTPAGQDNEKLFF. The CDR3 coding sequence is TGCGCCAGCACCCCCGCTGGGCAGGATAATGAAAAACTGTTTTTT.